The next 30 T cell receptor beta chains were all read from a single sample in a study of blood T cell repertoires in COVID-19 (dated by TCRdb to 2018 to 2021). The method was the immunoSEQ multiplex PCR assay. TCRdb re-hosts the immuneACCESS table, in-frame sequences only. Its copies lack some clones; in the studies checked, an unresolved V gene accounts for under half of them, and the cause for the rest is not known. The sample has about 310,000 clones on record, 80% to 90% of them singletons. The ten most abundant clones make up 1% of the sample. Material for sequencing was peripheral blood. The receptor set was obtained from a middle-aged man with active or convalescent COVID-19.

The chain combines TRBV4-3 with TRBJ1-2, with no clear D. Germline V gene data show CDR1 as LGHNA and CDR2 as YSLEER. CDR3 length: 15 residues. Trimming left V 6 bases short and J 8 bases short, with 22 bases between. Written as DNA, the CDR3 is TGCGCCAGCAGAACCGGGCCCGGGGAGTGGGAGGGCTACACCTTC. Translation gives CASRTGPGEWEGYTF.

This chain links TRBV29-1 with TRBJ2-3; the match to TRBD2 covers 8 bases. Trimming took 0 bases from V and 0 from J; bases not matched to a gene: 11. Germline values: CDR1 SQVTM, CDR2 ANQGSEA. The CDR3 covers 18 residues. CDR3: CSVEDFLGRGRSTDTQYF. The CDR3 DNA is TGCAGCGTTGAAGATTTTTTAGGACGCGGGAGGAGCACAGATACGCAGTATTTT.

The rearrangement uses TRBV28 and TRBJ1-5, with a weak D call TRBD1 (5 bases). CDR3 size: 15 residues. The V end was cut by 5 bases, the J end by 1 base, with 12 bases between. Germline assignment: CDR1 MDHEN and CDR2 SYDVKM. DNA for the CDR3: TGTGCCAGCAGTCCTTGGGGGGAAAGCAATCAGCCCCAGCATTTT. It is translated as CASSPWGESNQPQHF.

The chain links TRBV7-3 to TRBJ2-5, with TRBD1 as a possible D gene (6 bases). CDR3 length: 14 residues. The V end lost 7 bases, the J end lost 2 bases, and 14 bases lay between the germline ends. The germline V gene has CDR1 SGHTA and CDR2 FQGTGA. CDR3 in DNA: TGTGCCAGCATTAACTTCAGGGGTCAAGAGACCCAGTACTTC. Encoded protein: CASINFRGQETQYF.

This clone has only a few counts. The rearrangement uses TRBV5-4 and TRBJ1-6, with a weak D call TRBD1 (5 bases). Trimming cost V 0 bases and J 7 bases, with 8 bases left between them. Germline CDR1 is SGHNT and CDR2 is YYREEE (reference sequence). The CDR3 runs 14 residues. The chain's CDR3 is CASSLDRLNSPLHF. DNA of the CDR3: TGTGCCAGCAGCTTGGACAGGTTGAATTCACCCCTCCACTTT.

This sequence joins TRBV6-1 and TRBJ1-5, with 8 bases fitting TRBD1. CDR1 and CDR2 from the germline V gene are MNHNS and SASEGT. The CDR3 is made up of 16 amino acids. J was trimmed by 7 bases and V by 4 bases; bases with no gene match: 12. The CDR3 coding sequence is TGTGCCAGCAGTGGGATAGGACAGGGAGGGGGGCAGCCCCAGCATTTT. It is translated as CASSGIGQGGGQPQHF.

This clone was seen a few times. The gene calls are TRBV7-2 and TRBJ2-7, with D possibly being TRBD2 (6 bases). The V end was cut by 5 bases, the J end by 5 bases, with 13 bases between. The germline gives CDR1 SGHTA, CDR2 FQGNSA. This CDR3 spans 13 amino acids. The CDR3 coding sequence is TGTGCCAGCAGCCCCCTGGAGGGGAACGAGCAGTACTTC. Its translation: CASSPLEGNEQYF.

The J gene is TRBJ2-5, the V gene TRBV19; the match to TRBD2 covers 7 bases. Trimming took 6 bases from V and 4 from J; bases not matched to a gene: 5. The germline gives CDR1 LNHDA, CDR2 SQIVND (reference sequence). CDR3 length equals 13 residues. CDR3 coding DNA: TGTGCCAGTAGCTTGGGGGGGGGAGAGACCCAGTACTTC. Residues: CASSLGGGETQYF.

CDR3 sequence (DNA): TGTGCCAGCTCGGTACAGGGGGGGATCCAAGAGACCCAGTACTTC. Translating it yields CASSVQGGIQETQYF. V gene TRBV18 combines with J gene TRBJ2-5, with D possibly being TRBD1 (8 bases). Germline CDR1 and CDR2: KGHSH and LQKENI. The CDR3 is 15 residues long. The ends were cut back, 6 bases at V and 1 base at J, with 15 bases in the middle. Combining the CDR3 with reference TRBV18 and TRBJ2-5 gives the whole variable domain NAGVMQNPRHLVRRRGQEARLRCSPMKGHSHVYWYRQLPEEGLKFMVYLQKENIIDESGMPKERFSAEFPKEGPSILRIQQVVRGDSAAYFCASSVQGGIQETQYFGPGTRLLVL.

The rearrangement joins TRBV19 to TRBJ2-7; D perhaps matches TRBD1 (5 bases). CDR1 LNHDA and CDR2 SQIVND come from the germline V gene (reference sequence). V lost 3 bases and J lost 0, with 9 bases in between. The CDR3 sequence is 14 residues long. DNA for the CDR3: TGTGCCAGTAGTATGCCAGGGCACTCCTACGAGCAGTACTTC. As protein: CASSMPGHSYEQYF.

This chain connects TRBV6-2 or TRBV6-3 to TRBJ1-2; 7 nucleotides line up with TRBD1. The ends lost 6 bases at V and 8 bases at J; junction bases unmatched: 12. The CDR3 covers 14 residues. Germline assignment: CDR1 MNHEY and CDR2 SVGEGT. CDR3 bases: TGTGCCAGCAGCCCCGGGCGGCGGACAGGAGGCTACACCTTC. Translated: CASSPGRRTGGYTF.

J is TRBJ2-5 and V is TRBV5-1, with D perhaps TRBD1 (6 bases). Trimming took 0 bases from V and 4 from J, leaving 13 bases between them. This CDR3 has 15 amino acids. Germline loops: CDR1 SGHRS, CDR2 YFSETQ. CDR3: CASSLEWGRGETQYF. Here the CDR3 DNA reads TGCGCCAGCAGCTTGGAGTGGGGGCGCGGAGAGACCCAGTACTTC.

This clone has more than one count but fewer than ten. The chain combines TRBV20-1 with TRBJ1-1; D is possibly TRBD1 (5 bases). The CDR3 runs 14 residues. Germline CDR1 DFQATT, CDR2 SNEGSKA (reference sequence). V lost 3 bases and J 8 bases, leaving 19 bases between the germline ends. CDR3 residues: CSASPGNYLSEAFF. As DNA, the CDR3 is TGCAGTGCTAGTCCAGGGAACTACCTTTCCGAAGCTTTCTTT.

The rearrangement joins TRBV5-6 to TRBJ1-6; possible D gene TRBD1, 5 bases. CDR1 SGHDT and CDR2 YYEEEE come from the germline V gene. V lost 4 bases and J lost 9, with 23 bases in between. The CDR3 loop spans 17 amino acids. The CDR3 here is CASSPTTRGSLGSPLHF. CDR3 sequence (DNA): TGTGCCAGCAGCCCGACGACTAGGGGATCGCTGGGTTCACCCCTCCACTTT.

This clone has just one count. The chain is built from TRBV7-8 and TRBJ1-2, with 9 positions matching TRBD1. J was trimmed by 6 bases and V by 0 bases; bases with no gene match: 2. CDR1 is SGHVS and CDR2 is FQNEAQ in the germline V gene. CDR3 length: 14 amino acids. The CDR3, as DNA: TGTGCCAGCAGCTTAGCGTGGACAGGGGATGGCTACACCTTC. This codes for CASSLAWTGDGYTF.

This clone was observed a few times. The CDR3 region has the DNA TGTGCCAGCGGTCCGGGACAGGGGTCCTACGAGCAGTACTTC. Protein: CASGPGQGSYEQYF. This chain uses TRBV27 with TRBJ2-7; 10 nucleotides match TRBD1. The germline gives CDR1 MNHEY, CDR2 SMNVEV (reference sequence). Unmatched junction bases numbered 5, after V lost 8 bases and J lost 1 base. The CDR3 length is 14 residues.

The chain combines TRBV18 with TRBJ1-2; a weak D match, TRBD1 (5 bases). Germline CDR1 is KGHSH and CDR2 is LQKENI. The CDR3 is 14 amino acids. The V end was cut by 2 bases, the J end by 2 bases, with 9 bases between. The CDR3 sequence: CASSPSGPNYGYTF. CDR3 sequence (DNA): TGTGCCAGCTCACCATCAGGGCCCAACTATGGCTACACCTTC.

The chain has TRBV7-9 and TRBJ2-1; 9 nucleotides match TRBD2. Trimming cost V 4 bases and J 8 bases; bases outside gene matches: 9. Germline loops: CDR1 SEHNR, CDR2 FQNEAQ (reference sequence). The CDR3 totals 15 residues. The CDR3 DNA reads TGTGCCAGCAGCTCCGGGACTAGCAATACCCATGAGCAGTTCTTC. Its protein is CASSSGTSNTHEQFF.

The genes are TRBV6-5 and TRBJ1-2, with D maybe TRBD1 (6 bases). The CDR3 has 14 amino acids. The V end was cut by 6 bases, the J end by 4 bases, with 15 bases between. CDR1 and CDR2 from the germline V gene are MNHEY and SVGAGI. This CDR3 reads CASRPGQRFYGYTF. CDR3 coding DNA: TGTGCCAGCAGGCCCGGACAGCGCTTCTATGGCTACACCTTC.

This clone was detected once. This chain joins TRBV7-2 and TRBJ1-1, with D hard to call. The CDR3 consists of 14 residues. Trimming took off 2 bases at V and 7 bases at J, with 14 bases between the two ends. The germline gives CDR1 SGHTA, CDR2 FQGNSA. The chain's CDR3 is CASSLSRHGGEAFF. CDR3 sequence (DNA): TGTGCCAGCAGCTTATCCAGACACGGAGGTGAAGCTTTCTTT.

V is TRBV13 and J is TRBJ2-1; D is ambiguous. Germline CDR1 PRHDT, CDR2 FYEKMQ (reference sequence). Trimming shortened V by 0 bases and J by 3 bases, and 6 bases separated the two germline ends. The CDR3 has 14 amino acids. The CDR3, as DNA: TGTGCCAGCAGCTTAGGGCAGTTCTACAATGAGCAGTTCTTC. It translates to CASSLGQFYNEQFF.

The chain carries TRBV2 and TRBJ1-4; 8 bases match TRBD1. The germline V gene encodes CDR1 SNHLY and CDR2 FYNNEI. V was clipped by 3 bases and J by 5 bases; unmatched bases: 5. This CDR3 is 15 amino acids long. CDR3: CASSEGGDRNEKLFF. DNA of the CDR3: TGTGCCAGCAGTGAGGGAGGGGACAGGAATGAAAAACTGTTTTTT.

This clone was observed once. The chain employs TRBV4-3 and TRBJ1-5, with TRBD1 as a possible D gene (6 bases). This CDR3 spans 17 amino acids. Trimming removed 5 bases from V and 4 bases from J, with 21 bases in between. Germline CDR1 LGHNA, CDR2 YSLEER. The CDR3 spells CASSAGPPSGDNQPQHF. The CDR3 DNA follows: TGCGCCAGCAGCGCCGGGCCGCCCTCAGGGGATAATCAGCCCCAGCATTTT.

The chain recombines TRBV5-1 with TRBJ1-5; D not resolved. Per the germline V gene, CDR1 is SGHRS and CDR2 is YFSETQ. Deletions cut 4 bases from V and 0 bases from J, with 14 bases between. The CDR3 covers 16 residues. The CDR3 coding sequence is TGCGCCAGCAGCCCGAGCCCGGGGAATAGCAATCAGCCCCAGCATTTT. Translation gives CASSPSPGNSNQPQHF.

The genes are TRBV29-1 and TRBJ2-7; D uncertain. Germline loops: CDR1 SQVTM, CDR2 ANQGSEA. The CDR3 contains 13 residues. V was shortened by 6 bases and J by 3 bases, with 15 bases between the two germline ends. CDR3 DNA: TGCAGCGTCAATGACAAGAATTTCTACGAGCAGTACTTC. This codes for CSVNDKNFYEQYF.

The DNA of the CDR3 is TGCAGCGTTCTCGGACTAGCGGGTGGGAACGAGCAGTACTTC. This sequence encodes CSVLGLAGGNEQYF. The chain couples TRBV29-1 to TRBJ2-7; 11 bases agree with TRBD2. J lost 5 bases, V lost 5 bases, and 8 bases had no gene match. Germline-derived CDR1 and CDR2 are SQVTM and ANQGSEA. There are 14 residues in the CDR3.

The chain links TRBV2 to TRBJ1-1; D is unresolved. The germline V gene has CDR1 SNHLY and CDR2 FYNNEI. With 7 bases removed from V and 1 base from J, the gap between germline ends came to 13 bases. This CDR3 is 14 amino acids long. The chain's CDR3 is CASKVGASNTEAFF. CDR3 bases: TGTGCCAGCAAAGTTGGAGCTTCGAACACTGAAGCTTTCTTT.

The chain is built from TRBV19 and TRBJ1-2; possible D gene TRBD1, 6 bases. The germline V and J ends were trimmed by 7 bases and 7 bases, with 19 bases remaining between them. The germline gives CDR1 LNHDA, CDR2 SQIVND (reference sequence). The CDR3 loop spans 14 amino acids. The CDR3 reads CASTRTQGIGGYTF. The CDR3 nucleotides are TGTGCCAGTACCCGGACCCAGGGGATAGGTGGCTACACCTTC.

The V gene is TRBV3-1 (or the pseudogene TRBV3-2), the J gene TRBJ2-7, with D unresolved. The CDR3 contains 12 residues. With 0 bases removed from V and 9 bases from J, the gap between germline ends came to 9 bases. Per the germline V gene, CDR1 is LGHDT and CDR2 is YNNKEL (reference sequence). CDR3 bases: TGTGCCAGCAGCCAAGAGGGCGTCGCGCAGTACTTC. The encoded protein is CASSQEGVAQYF.

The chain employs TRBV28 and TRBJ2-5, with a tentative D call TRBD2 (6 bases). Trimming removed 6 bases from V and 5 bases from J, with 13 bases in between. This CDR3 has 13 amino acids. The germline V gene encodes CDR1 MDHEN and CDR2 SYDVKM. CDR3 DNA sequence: TGTGCCAGCAGGGTGGAGGGTAGGGAGACCCAGTACTTC. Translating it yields CASRVEGRETQYF. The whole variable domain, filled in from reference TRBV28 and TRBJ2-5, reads DVKVTQSSRYLVKRTGEKVFLECVQDMDHENMFWYRQDPGLGLRLIYFSYDVKMKEKGDIPEGYSVSREKKERFSLILESASTNQTSMYLCASRVEGRETQYFGPGTRLLVL.